Listed below are T cell receptor beta chains from one sample, sequenced in a study of CD8 T cells in Susac syndrome. MiXCR was run by TCRdb on the immunoSEQ multiplex PCR reads, yielding one entry per CDR3 protein. The sample has a few hundred thousand distinct CDR3 sequences; over 75% are singletons. The sequencing input was CD8+ T cells from PBMCs. The receptors originated from a human donor with multiple sclerosis. The CDR3 runs from the conserved cysteine through the conserved F or W. D genes are given only for firm matches. A clone size is listed for some rows: how often the clone was seen (once, few, many), or a class if it is expanded.

clone_size j_call v_call d_call cdr3_aa cdr3_nt
. TRBJ2-1 TRBV6-1 . CASSEVPGTLYNEQFF TGTGCCAGCAGTGAAGTACCCGGGACACTATACAATGAGCAGTTCTTC
. TRBJ1-2 TRBV19 . CASSIGPTAYGYTF TGTGCCAGTAGTATAGGCCCGACAGCCTATGGCTACACCTTC
. TRBJ1-2 TRBV6-1 . CASSPEAGTTNYGYTF TGTGCCAGCAGTCCCGAGGCCGGGACGACAAACTATGGCTACACCTTC
. TRBJ1-1 TRBV6-4 . CASSDGRRMNTEAFF TGTGCCAGCAGTGACGGACGGAGGATGAACACTGAAGCTTTCTTT
. TRBJ2-1 TRBV4-3 TRBD1 CASSQDVGTGVYNEQFF TGCGCCAGCAGCCAAGATGTGGGGACAGGGGTGTACAATGAGCAGTTCTTC
few TRBJ2-7 TRBV5-5 TRBD1 CASSLRQGAYEQYF TGTGCCAGCAGCTTGCGACAGGGGGCCTACGAGCAGTACTTC
. TRBJ1-5 TRBV7-9 TRBD1 CASSIDTFGQVRKPQHF TGTGCCAGCAGCATAGACACCTTCGGACAGGTTAGGAAGCCCCAGCATTTT
. TRBJ1-1 TRBV7-2 TRBD1 CASSLEGQDNTEAFF TGTGCCAGCAGCTTAGAGGGACAGGACAACACTGAAGCTTTCTTT
. TRBJ2-1 TRBV6-5 TRBD2 CASSYGFVLAGAPYNEQFF TGTGCCAGCAGTTACGGTTTCGTTCTAGCGGGAGCCCCCTACAATGAGCAGTTCTTC
few TRBJ2-1 TRBV6-1 . CASRRNRGIHNEQFF TGTGCCAGCAGAAGGAATAGAGGTATCCACAATGAGCAGTTCTTC
. TRBJ2-7 TRBV10-2 TRBD2 CASSEAPGRGEQYF TGCGCCAGCAGTGAGGCCCCAGGGAGGGGTGAGCAGTACTTC